This T cell receptor beta chain was captured in a study of OX40 agonist ivuxolimab in advanced cancers. In the study overall: Ivuxolimab was a fully human IgG2 agonistic monoclonal antibody targeting the costimulatory receptor OX40 (CD134). Three dose-escalation patients achieved partial responses, one with hepatocellular carcinoma and two with cutaneous melanoma. Intravenous ivuxolimab was administered to patients every 2 weeks at six dose levels: 0.01, 0.1, 0.3, 1.5, 3 and 10 mg/kg. The paper describes the monotherapy dose-escalation part (N of about 47 patients) of the phase I trial of ivuxolimab. Among the roughly 50 dose-escalation patients, around 19 had hepatocellular carcinoma, some 15 melanoma, 9 renal cell carcinoma and 9 head and neck cancer. The purpose of peripheral TCRbeta sequencing was to test whether ivuxolimab changed TCR sequence diversity and led to clonal T-cell expansion. A male proportion of 70% to 90% and a mean age of roughly 58 years, ranging from about 20 to 80, were recorded for the dose-escalation cohort. Prior anti-PD-1, anti-PD-L1 or anti-CTLA-4 therapy was permitted, and checkpoint inhibitors had been received by approximately 39% of dose-escalation patients.

Patients with a history of autoimmune disease or receiving systemic immunosuppression were excluded from the trial. In every dose cohort, peripheral blood was drawn for TCR sequencing at baseline, cycle 4 day 1, and cycle 7 day 1. The samples were taken from a phase I, first-in-human, multicenter, open-label dose-escalation trial of ivuxolimab. The trial enrolled adults with locally advanced or metastatic head and neck squamous cell, hepatocellular, melanoma or renal cell carcinoma. CD4+ and CD8+ T cells were sorted separately from peripheral blood before TCR sequencing. Study-wide conclusions, independent of this receptor: At doses of 0.1 to 3.0 mg/kg, clonal expansion of both CD4+ and CD8+ T cells in blood was seen between baseline and week 6. In partial responders in the 0.1-3.0 mg/kg groups, normalized peripheral clonal expansion was found to be among the lowest, especially among CD8+ T cells. Antigen specificity was not determined for the clonally expanded peripheral T cells. After ivuxolimab, more expanded clones were found on average in CD8+ T cells than in CD4+ T cells. Low levels of normalized T-cell clonal expansion were also seen in some patients who did not respond.

From its cysteine to its phenylalanine, the CDR3 spans 15 amino acids. Only the CDR3 DNA is retained, 45 bases long and in frame from the first base. Looking up the germline V gene yields CDR1 SGHRS and CDR2 YFSETQ. V is clipped by 2 bases and J by 0 bases, and the sequence between their germline boundaries is 11 bases long. Note on this clone: Its antigen is currently not known. Base qualities are missing; no much larger clone stands one base away.

Genomic DNA was isolated from the sorted cells so that the TCRbeta CDR3 region could be sequenced. TCRbeta CDR3 regions were sequenced using the immunoSEQ Assay. Sourced from immuneACCESS, this table was stored by TCRdb with only in-frame sequences that have V and J called. A share of the clones is absent; for the studies checked, an unresolved V gene accounts for under half, and the remainder has no known explanation. In all, the sample holds fewer than 65,000 clones, and 80% to 90% of those were seen once. The ten largest make up under 2.5% of the sample. This clonotype originated in an adult with an advanced solid tumor such as melanoma, head and neck, liver or kidney cancer. This specimen was CD4+ or CD8+ T cells sorted from blood, taken in a trial of the OX40 agonist ivuxolimab. This sequence uses TRBV5-1 and TRBJ1-1; a tentative D match to TRBD1 spans 5 bases. CDR3 loop: CASSLVRGLNTEAFF. In nucleotide form, the sequence is TGCGCCAGCAGCTTAGTAAGGGGTCTGAACACTGAAGCTTTCTTT.